This T cell receptor (beta chain) comes out of a study of blood T cell repertoires in COVID-19. Study-wide background: COVID-19 samples from acute and convalescent phases originated in the United States, Italy and Spain. Nucleic acid was either cDNA or gDNA, and it came from T cells, B-cell-depleted T cells, or PBMCs.

The ends were cut back, 6 bases at V and 0 bases at J, with 12 bases in the middle. Germline V CDR1 and CDR2: MDHEN, SYDVKM. The CDR3 loop spans 15 amino acids. This clone was recorded once. As handled by the study authors: It was from reference gene primer amplification that nucleated cell counts were estimated. Only in-frame clones appear in the TCRdb table, and some are missing; sequencing was by immunoSEQ multiplex PCR. V, J and clone size are taken as reported in that table, and D and trimming were inferred from the DNA itself. The table records 150,000 to 200,000 clones, 75% to 90% of them present only once.

The chain recombines TRBV28 with TRBJ2-1; a weak D match, TRBD2 (6 bases). Sequences were obtained from peripheral blood. The receptor's source is a man between 65 and 79 years old with active or convalescent COVID-19. The CDR3 reads CASSRGGSSYNEQFF. DNA for the CDR3: TGTGCCAGCAGCCGTGGGGGGAGCTCCTACAATGAGCAGTTCTTC.